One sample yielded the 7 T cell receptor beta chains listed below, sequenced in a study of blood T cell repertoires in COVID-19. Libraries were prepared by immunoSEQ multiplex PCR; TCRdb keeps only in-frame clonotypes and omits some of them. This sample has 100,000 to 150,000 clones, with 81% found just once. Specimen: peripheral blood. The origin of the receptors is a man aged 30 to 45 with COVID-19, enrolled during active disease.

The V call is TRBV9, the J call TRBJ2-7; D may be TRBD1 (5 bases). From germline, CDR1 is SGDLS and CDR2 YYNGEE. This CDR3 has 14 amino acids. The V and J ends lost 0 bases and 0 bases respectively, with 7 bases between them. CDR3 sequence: CASSVEGISYEQYF. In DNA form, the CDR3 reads TGTGCCAGCAGCGTAGAGGGGATCTCCTACGAGCAGTACTTC.

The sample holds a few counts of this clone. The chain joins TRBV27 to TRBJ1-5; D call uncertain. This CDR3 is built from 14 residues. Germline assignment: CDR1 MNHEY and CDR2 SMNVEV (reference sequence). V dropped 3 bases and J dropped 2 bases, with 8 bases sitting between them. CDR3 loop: CASSLEKGNQPQHF. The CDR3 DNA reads TGTGCCAGCAGTTTGGAGAAGGGCAATCAGCCCCAGCATTTT.

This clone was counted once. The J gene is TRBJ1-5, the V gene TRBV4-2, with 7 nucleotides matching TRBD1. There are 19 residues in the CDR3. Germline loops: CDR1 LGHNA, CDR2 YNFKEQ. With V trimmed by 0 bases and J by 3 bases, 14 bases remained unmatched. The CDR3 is CASSQDWPRGQEANQPQHF. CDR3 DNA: TGTGCCAGCAGCCAAGATTGGCCGAGGGGGCAAGAAGCCAATCAGCCCCAGCATTTT.

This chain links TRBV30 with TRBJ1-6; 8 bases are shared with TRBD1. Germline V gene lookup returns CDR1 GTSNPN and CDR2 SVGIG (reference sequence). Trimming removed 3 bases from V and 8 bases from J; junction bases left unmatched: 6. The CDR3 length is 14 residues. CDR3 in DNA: TGTGCCTGGAGATTTACAGGGGGATATTCACCCCTCCACTTT. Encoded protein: CAWRFTGGYSPLHF.

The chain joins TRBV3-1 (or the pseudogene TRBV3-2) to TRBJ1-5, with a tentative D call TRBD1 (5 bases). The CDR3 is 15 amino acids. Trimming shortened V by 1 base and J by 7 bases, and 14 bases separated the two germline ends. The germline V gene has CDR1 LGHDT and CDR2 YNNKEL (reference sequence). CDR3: CASSQGWGRSQPQHF. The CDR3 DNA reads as TGTGCCAGCAGCCAAGGATGGGGCAGGTCACAGCCCCAGCATTTT.

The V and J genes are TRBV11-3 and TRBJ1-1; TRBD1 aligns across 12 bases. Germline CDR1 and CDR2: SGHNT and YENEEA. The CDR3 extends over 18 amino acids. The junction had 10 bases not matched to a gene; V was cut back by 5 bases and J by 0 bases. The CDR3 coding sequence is TGTGCCAGCAGCCCAGGGACAGGGGGCGCCGAAATGAACACTGAAGCTTTCTTT. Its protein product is CASSPGTGGAEMNTEAFF.

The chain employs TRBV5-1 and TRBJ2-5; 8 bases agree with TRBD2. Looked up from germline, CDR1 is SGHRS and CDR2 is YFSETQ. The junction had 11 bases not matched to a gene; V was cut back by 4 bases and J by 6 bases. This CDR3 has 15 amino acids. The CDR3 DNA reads TGCGCCAGCAGCCCGGAAGTCAGCGGGAGAAAGACCCAGTACTTC. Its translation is CASSPEVSGRKTQYF. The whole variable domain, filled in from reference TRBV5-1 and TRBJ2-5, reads KAGVTQTPRYLIKTRGQQVTLSCSPISGHRSVSWYQQTPGQGLQFLFEYFSETQRNKGNFPGRFSGRQFSNSRSEMNVSTLELGDSALYLCASSPEVSGRKTQYFGPGTRLLVL.